A single T cell receptor beta chain is shown here with its context. The CDR3 consists of 11 residues. Germline loops: CDR1 SGHDN, CDR2 FVKESK. V dropped 1 base and J dropped 11 bases, with 8 bases sitting between them. This specimen comes from a study of blood T cell repertoires in COVID-19. Overall study context: Some COVID-19 samples were acute and others convalescent; all came from the United States, Italy and Spain. Sources were T cells, B-cell-depleted T cells, or PBMCs; the material itself was cDNA or gDNA.

Per the original data handling: For nucleated cells, counts were estimated from reference gene primer amplification. Repertoires were generated with immunoSEQ multiplex PCR, while TCRdb's copy carries only in-frame clones and drops some. The D gene and trimming were derived from the DNA, and the V and J assignments and clone size from that table. In the table there are just under 300,000 clones, around 86% of which are singletons. Sequenced: peripheral blood. This TCR was sampled from a man in his 70s with acute or convalescent COVID-19. The V and J genes are TRBV14 and TRBJ1-1; D uncertain. CDR3 residues: CASSQGVRAFF. The DNA for the CDR3 is TGTGCCAGCAGCCAAGGGGTGAGGGCTTTCTTT.